The present T cell receptor beta chain was sequenced within a study of shared clonotypes between healthy human individuals. Generated by immunoSEQ multiplex PCR, the TCRdb table keeps only in-frame clones and is missing some. The sample records some 2,000,000 clones, 85% to 95% being singletons. This CDR3 has 16 amino acids. Germline values: CDR1 KGHSH, CDR2 LQKENI. Losses at the gene ends were 5 bases for V and 4 bases for J; bases not matched to a gene: 8. The clonotype comes from a man between 18 and 29 years old in good health. Sequenced sample: naive CD4+ T cells sorted from blood. Subset: CD45RA+ positively selected. V is TRBV18 and J is TRBJ2-6; 7 positions agree with TRBD2. CDR3 in amino acids: CASSASGTIGANVLTF. In nucleotides, the CDR3 is TGTGCCAGCTCAGCTTCAGGGACTATAGGGGCCAACGTCCTGACTTTC.